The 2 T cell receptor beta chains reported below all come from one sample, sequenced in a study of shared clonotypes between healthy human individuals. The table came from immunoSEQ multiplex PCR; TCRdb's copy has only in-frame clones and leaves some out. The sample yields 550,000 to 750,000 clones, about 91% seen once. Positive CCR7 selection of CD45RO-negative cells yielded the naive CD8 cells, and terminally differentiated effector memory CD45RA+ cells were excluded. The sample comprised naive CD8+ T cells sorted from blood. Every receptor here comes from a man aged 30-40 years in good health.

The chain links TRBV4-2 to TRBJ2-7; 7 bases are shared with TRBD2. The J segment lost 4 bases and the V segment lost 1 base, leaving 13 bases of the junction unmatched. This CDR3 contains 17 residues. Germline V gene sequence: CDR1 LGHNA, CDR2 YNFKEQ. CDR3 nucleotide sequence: TGTGCCAGCAGCCAAGTTGTAAGCGGCGGGAGTTCGTACGAGCAGTACTTC. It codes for CASSQVVSGGSSYEQYF.

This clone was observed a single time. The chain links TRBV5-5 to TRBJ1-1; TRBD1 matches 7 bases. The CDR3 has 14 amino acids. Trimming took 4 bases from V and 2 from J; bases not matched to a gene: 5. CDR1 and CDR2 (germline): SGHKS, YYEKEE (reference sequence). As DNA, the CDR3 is TGTGCCAGCAGCCCCGGGACAGACAACACTGAAGCTTTCTTT. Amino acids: CASSPGTDNTEAFF.